This TCR beta chain is drawn from a study of Graves' ophthalmopathy and Graves' hyperthyroidism. CDR3 regions of TCR beta were amplified from RNA transcripts. HTBI primers were employed in first-round RT-PCR, then a second-round multiplex PCR followed. MiXCR, run by TCRdb on the multiplex PCR reads, gives a single entry per CDR3 protein. The sample yields 40,000 to 45,000 distinct CDR3 sequences, approximately 52% seen once. Ten or more counts support this clonotype. V was clipped by 4 bases and J by 4 bases; unmatched bases: 9. The CDR3 is 16 residues long. The germline gives CDR1 SGHKS, CDR2 YYEKEE (reference sequence).

V is TRBV5-5 and J is TRBJ1-1; 11 bases are shared with TRBD1. Sequencing used peripheral blood. The receptor's source is an adult man with Graves' ophthalmopathy. The CDR3 loop reads CASSLGQGAMSTEAFF. DNA for the CDR3: TGTGCCAGCAGCCTCGGACAGGGGGCTATGAGCACTGAAGCTTTCTTT.